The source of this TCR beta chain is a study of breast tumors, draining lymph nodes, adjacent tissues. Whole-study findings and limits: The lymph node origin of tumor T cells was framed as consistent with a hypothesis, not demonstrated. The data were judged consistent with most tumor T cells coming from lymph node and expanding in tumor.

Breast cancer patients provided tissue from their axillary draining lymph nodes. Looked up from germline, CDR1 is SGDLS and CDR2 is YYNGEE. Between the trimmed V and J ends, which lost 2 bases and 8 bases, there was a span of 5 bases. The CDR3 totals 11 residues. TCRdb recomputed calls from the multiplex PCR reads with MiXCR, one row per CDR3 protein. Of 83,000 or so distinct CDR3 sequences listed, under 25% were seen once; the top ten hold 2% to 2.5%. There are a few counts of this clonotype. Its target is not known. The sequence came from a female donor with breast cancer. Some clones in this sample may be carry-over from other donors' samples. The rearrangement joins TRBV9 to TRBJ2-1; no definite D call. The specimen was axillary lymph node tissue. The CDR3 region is CASSVDDEQFF. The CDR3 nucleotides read TGTGCCAGCAGCGTGGACGATGAGCAGTTCTTC.